The 32 T cell receptor beta chains below come from one sample, sequenced in a study of cytomegalovirus exposure and HLA in healthy donors. Vbeta (60) and Jbeta (13) primers were used in the PCR. Only in-frame clones appear in the TCRdb table, and some are missing; sequencing was by immunoSEQ multiplex PCR. The sample has under 150,000 clones, roughly 80% seen once. Sequenced: PBMCs. The source is a middle-aged woman in good health and CMV-seronegative.

The CDR3 protein is CASSPERSSYNEQFF. CDR3 sequence (DNA): TGTGCCAGTAGCCCGGAGAGGAGCTCCTACAATGAGCAGTTCTTC. The chain links TRBV19 to TRBJ2-1; D unclear. V lost 6 bases and J 0 bases, leaving 12 bases between the germline ends. CDR1 and CDR2 from the germline V gene are LNHDA and SQIVND (reference sequence). This CDR3 is built from 15 residues.

This clone occurred a few times. The chain uses TRBV28 and TRBJ1-6; D unclear. Trimming pared 5 bases from V and 0 bases from J, leaving 5 bases between. The length of the CDR3 is 14 residues. CDR1 and CDR2 (germline): MDHEN, SYDVKM. Written as DNA, the CDR3 is TGTGCCAGCAGTCCCCGCTCCTATAATTCACCCCTCCACTTT. Protein: CASSPRSYNSPLHF.

This chain joins TRBV28 and TRBJ1-4; no firm D call. Trimming cost V 6 bases and J 7 bases, with 9 bases left between them. This CDR3 contains 12 residues. The germline CDR1 and CDR2 sequences are MDHEN and SYDVKM. The CDR3 region has the DNA TGTGCCAGCAGAGCGCCGGTTGAAAAACTGTTTTTT. Translating gives CASRAPVEKLFF.

The rearrangement uses TRBV28 and TRBJ2-1, with a tentative D call TRBD2 (5 bases). CDR3 length: 14 amino acids. The germline V gene encodes CDR1 MDHEN and CDR2 SYDVKM. The ends were cut back, 1 base at V and 14 bases at J, with 18 bases in the middle. The chain's CDR3 is CASSLSEREESEFF. CDR3 coding DNA: TGTGCCAGCAGTTTATCGGAACGGGAAGAGTCAGAGTTCTTC.

The chain carries TRBV11-3 and TRBJ2-7, with a weak D call TRBD1 (6 bases). V shed 1 base and J shed 1 base, with 8 bases lying between them. This CDR3 comprises 14 residues. Germline V gene sequence: CDR1 SGHNT, CDR2 YENEEA. The CDR3 spells CASSLGTESYEQYF. The CDR3, as DNA: TGTGCCAGCAGCTTAGGGACAGAGTCCTACGAGCAGTACTTC.

The chain employs TRBV2 and TRBJ2-1; no clear D gene. This CDR3 contains 10 residues. V lost 3 bases to trimming and J lost 10 bases, with 4 bases between them. CDR1 and CDR2 (germline): SNHLY, FYNNEI. The CDR3 loop is CASSDREQFF. CDR3 coding DNA: TGTGCCAGCAGTGACCGGGAGCAGTTCTTC.

The rearrangement uses TRBV7-3 and TRBJ1-1, with 8 bases that match TRBD1. V lost 3 bases and J lost 5; bases outside the gene matches: 2. This CDR3 has 13 amino acids. CDR1 and CDR2 from the germline V gene are SGHTA and FQGTGA. The DNA of the CDR3 is TGTGCCAGCAGCTTTACAGGGGGGACTGAAGCTTTCTTT. Amino acids: CASSFTGGTEAFF. Full variable domain (outside the CDR3, taken from reference TRBV7-3 and TRBJ1-1): GAGVSQTPSNKVTEKGKYVELRCDPISGHTALYWYRQSLGQGPEFLIYFQGTGAADDSGLPNDRFFAVRPEGSVSTLKIQRTERGDSAVYLCASSFTGGTEAFFGQGTRLTVV.

V and J are TRBV7-2 and TRBJ2-7, with 14 nucleotides matching TRBD2. V was clipped by 4 bases and J by 6 bases; unmatched bases: 5. This CDR3 region has 15 residues. In germline, CDR1 is SGHTA, CDR2 FQGNSA. The CDR3 bases are TGTGCCAGCAGCTCCGGACTAGCGGGGGGTAGCGAGCAGTACTTC. Its translation: CASSSGLAGGSEQYF.

The rearrangement joins TRBV5-1 to TRBJ2-5, with 9 bases fitting TRBD2. Losses at the gene ends were 0 bases for V and 3 bases for J; bases not matched to a gene: 3. Per germline, CDR1 SGHRS and CDR2 YFSETQ. This CDR3 is 15 amino acids long. The CDR3 DNA reads TGCGCCAGCAGCTTGGCCGTAGCGGGAGAAGAGACCCAGTACTTC. Its translation: CASSLAVAGEETQYF.

V usage is TRBV6-4 and J usage is TRBJ1-2, with TRBD1 matching over 7 bases. The CDR3 runs to 14 residues. Germline CDR1 is MRHNA and CDR2 is SNTAGT. Unmatched junction bases numbered 6, after V lost 5 bases and J lost 3 bases. CDR3 bases: TGTGCCAGCAGTCCCGACGGGACAGACTATGGCTACACCTTC. Translating gives CASSPDGTDYGYTF.

The V and J genes are TRBV5-6 and TRBJ2-4; 8 bases agree with TRBD1. With V trimmed by 7 bases and J by 7 bases, 7 bases remained unmatched. The CDR3 runs to 13 residues. Germline CDR1 is SGHDT and CDR2 is YYEEEE. CDR3: CASGGQGGNIQYF. The CDR3 nucleotides are TGTGCCAGCGGAGGACAGGGTGGGAACATTCAGTACTTC.

In its sample, this clone was seen a few times. The gene calls are TRBV5-1 and TRBJ1-1, with 7 bases matching TRBD1. Unmatched junction bases numbered 4, after V lost 4 bases and J lost 1 base. Germline V gene data show CDR1 as SGHRS and CDR2 as YFSETQ. The CDR3 runs to 14 residues. The CDR3 nucleotides read TGCGCCAGCAGCCCACAGGGGACGAACACTGAAGCTTTCTTT. This codes for CASSPQGTNTEAFF.

This clone has a single count. The chain combines TRBV6-5 with TRBJ2-3; tentative D call: TRBD1 (6 bases). The CDR3 is made up of 15 amino acids. CDR1 and CDR2 from the germline V gene are MNHEY and SVGAGI. Trimming removed 6 bases at V and 0 bases at J, with 13 bases between. The CDR3 is CASRRLGTSTDTQYF. CDR3 bases: TGTGCCAGCAGACGCCTCGGGACAAGCACAGATACGCAGTATTTT.

Only one count was recorded for this clone. This chain connects TRBV27 to TRBJ1-1; 7 bases fit TRBD1. The CDR3 sequence is 17 residues long. Germline values: CDR1 MNHEY, CDR2 SMNVEV (reference sequence). V was pared by 4 bases and J by 0 bases, with 11 bases of the junction left unmatched. The CDR3 DNA reads TGTGCCAGCAGTTCCCCGACAGGGAGTGGGGTGAACACTGAAGCTTTCTTT. This encodes CASSSPTGSGVNTEAFF.

The chain joins TRBV6-5 to TRBJ1-3; 7 bases line up with TRBD1. Germline lookup yields CDR1 MNHEY and CDR2 SVGAGI. This CDR3 region has 15 residues. With 2 bases clipped from V and 7 bases from J, the junction kept 8 bases outside the gene matches. The CDR3 here is CASSYQTGIDNTIYF. As DNA, the CDR3 is TGTGCCAGCAGTTACCAGACAGGGATTGACAACACCATATATTTT.

This chain joins TRBV13 and TRBJ2-1; D may be TRBD1 (5 bases). The CDR3 extends over 14 amino acids. Germline CDR1 PRHDT, CDR2 FYEKMQ (reference sequence). The ends were cut back, 0 bases at V and 6 bases at J, with 9 bases in the middle. For the CDR3, the DNA is TGTGCCAGCAGCTTAGGGCAGGGCGGCAATGAGCAGTTCTTC. Encoded protein: CASSLGQGGNEQFF.

V usage is TRBV19 and J usage is TRBJ2-7; tentatively, D is TRBD1 (6 bases). This CDR3 has 15 residues. V dropped 5 bases and J dropped 0 bases, with 14 bases sitting between them. CDR1 and CDR2 (germline): LNHDA, SQIVND (reference sequence). CDR3 region: CASSQTGDSSYEQYF. CDR3 bases: TGTGCCAGTAGTCAGACAGGCGACAGCTCCTACGAGCAGTACTTC.

J is TRBJ1-2 and V is TRBV18; D is perhaps TRBD1 (6 bases). CDR1 and CDR2 (germline): KGHSH, LQKENI. The CDR3 is made up of 16 amino acids. Deletions cut 3 bases from V and 4 bases from J, with 18 bases between. CDR3 DNA sequence: TGTGCCAGCTCACCTCCCCGGGGGGGCACGGCCTATGGCTACACCTTC. Protein sequence: CASSPPRGGTAYGYTF.

The chain recombines TRBV4-3 with TRBJ2-7, with D possibly matching TRBD1 (5 bases). The CDR3 covers 13 residues. V dropped 0 bases and J dropped 5 bases, with 8 bases sitting between them. Germline V CDR1 and CDR2: LGHNA, YSLEER. The CDR3 protein is CASSQDEGDEQYF. The CDR3 region has the DNA TGCGCCAGCAGCCAAGATGAAGGGGACGAGCAGTACTTC.

This chain links TRBV5-1 with TRBJ1-2, with TRBD1 matching 7 bases. The germline CDR1 and CDR2 sequences are SGHRS and YFSETQ. V lost 5 bases, J lost 0 bases, and 7 bases stayed unmatched. This CDR3 is 15 amino acids long. CDR3 region: CASSFGQDTNYGYTF. In nucleotides, the CDR3 is TGCGCCAGCAGTTTTGGACAGGACACTAACTATGGCTACACCTTC.

The chain recombines TRBV5-1 with TRBJ2-2; D remains ambiguous. CDR1 SGHRS and CDR2 YFSETQ come from the germline V gene. Trimming took 1 base from V and 0 from J, leaving 7 bases between them. This CDR3 region has 15 residues. CDR3: CASSLTNANTGELFF. The DNA for the CDR3 is TGCGCCAGCAGCTTGACAAACGCGAACACCGGGGAGCTGTTTTTT.

The chain recombines TRBV5-4 with TRBJ2-1; 10 bases fit TRBD2. Germline V gene lookup returns CDR1 SGHNT and CDR2 YYREEE (reference sequence). The CDR3 has 16 amino acids. After removal of 0 bases from V and 2 bases from J, the junction contained 2 bases not matched to a gene. DNA for the CDR3: TGTGCCAGCAGCTTGGGTAGCGGGGGGCCCTACAATGAGCAGTTCTTC. Translation gives CASSLGSGGPYNEQFF.

This chain links TRBV7-3 with TRBJ2-1, with TRBD2 matching over 9 bases. The CDR3 spans 15 residues. Germline values: CDR1 SGHTA, CDR2 FQGTGA. V dropped 6 bases and J dropped 7; count of bases not matched to a gene: 10. The CDR3 region is CASSNPSGGWNEQFF. In DNA, the CDR3 is TGTGCCAGCAGTAATCCCAGCGGGGGGTGGAATGAGCAGTTCTTC.

The chain is built from TRBV9 and TRBJ2-7, with TRBD1 as a possible D gene (6 bases). CDR1 and CDR2 (germline): SGDLS, YYNGEE. Trimming cost V 4 bases and J 4 bases, with 18 bases left between them. The CDR3 is 15 residues long. CDR3 sequence (DNA): TGTGCCAGCAGCCGGCAGGGGACCGTTTTTTACGAGCAGTACTTC. This gives the protein CASSRQGTVFYEQYF. Supplemented by reference TRBV9 and TRBJ2-7, the full variable domain reads DSGVTQTPKHLITATGQRVTLRCSPRSGDLSVYWYQQSLDQGLQFLIQYYNGEERAKGNILERFSAQQFPDLHSELNLSSLELGDSALYFCASSRQGTVFYEQYFGPGTRLTVT.

This sequence joins TRBV7-2 and TRBJ1-3; TRBD1 matches at 9 bases. Germline CDR1 is SGHTA and CDR2 is FQGNSA. V dropped 5 bases and J dropped 0; count of bases not matched to a gene: 14. This CDR3 region has 19 residues. The CDR3 region is CASSIRSGTGSISGNTIYF. The CDR3 DNA sequence: TGTGCCAGCAGCATTCGGTCCGGGACAGGGTCCATCTCTGGAAACACCATATATTTT.

The rearrangement links TRBV4-1 to TRBJ1-6; a possible D gene is TRBD1 (5 bases). The CDR3 has 15 amino acids. From germline, CDR1 is MGHRA and CDR2 YSYEKL. Trimming took off 4 bases at V and 9 bases at J, with 16 bases between the two ends. This CDR3 is CASSPQTVVGSPLHF. The CDR3 DNA follows: TGCGCCAGCAGCCCCCAGACAGTCGTGGGTTCACCCCTCCACTTT.

The chain carries TRBV7-2 and TRBJ2-7; D possibly corresponds to TRBD1 (6 bases). V shed 5 bases and J shed 5 bases, with 16 bases lying between them. CDR3 length: 14 amino acids. The germline gives CDR1 SGHTA, CDR2 FQGNSA. The CDR3 sequence: CASSPSQGLNEQYF. CDR3 nucleotides: TGTGCCAGCAGCCCCTCGCAGGGGCTAAACGAGCAGTACTTC. Full variable domain (outside the CDR3, taken from reference TRBV7-2 and TRBJ2-7): GAGVSQSPSNKVTEKGKDVELRCDPISGHTALYWYRQSLGQGLEFLIYFQGNSAPDKSGLPSDRFSAERTGGSVSTLTIQRTQQEDSAVYLCASSPSQGLNEQYFGPGTRLTVT.

The chain joins TRBV6-5 to TRBJ2-1; 7 bases line up with TRBD2. Germline lookup yields CDR1 MNHEY and CDR2 SVGAGI. V dropped 2 bases and J dropped 5; count of bases not matched to a gene: 0. This CDR3 contains 13 residues. This CDR3 reads CASSYGGDNEQFF. The CDR3 DNA reads TGTGCCAGCAGTTACGGGGGGGACAATGAGCAGTTCTTC.

This clone was seen once. The chain has TRBV4-3 and TRBJ2-5, with D possibly matching TRBD2 (6 bases). Deletions cut 3 bases from V and 3 bases from J, with 11 bases between. The CDR3 runs to 14 residues. Germline CDR1 is LGHNA and CDR2 is YSLEER. The CDR3 region has the DNA TGCGCCAGCAGCCAGGGAGGACAAGAAGAGACCCAGTACTTC. This codes for CASSQGGQEETQYF.

This clone was detected only a few times. This chain connects TRBV28 to TRBJ2-1; TRBD2 agrees at 11 bases. The CDR3 has 15 residues. Germline V gene data show CDR1 as MDHEN and CDR2 as SYDVKM. V lost 6 bases, J lost 5 bases, and 6 bases stayed unmatched. DNA of the CDR3: TGTGCCAGCAGACCTCCGGGACTAGCGGACAATGAGCAGTTCTTC. Its translation is CASRPPGLADNEQFF.

This clone turned up a few times. The J gene is TRBJ1-1, the V gene TRBV6-5; possibly TRBD1 for D (5 bases). The germline V gene encodes CDR1 MNHEY and CDR2 SVGAGI. The CDR3 has 11 residues. Between the trimmed V and J ends, which lost 8 bases and 7 bases, there was a span of 11 bases. The CDR3 DNA reads TGTGCCAGCCTACTGGGGGGTGAAGCTTTCTTT. Translated: CASLLGGEAFF.

This chain uses TRBV19 with TRBJ2-6; a weak D match, TRBD1 (5 bases). V was pared by 4 bases and J by 2 bases, with 9 bases between. CDR1 and CDR2 (germline): LNHDA, SQIVND (reference sequence). The CDR3 is made up of 15 amino acids. CDR3 protein: CASSKGFAGANVLTF. For the CDR3, the DNA is TGTGCCAGTAGTAAGGGGTTTGCTGGGGCCAACGTCCTGACTTTC.